This T cell receptor beta chain was profiled in a study of blood T cell repertoires in COVID-19. Study summary: T cells, B-cell-depleted T cells, or PBMCs supplied cDNA or gDNA.

As handled by the study authors: Reference gene primer amplification gave nucleated cell count estimates. The table came from immunoSEQ multiplex PCR; TCRdb's copy has only in-frame clones and leaves some out. Clonal size and the V and J genes are those of that table, whereas D and trimming came from the DNA. Among tens of thousands of clones listed, roughly three quarters were seen once. Material for sequencing was peripheral blood. This TCR was sampled from an older man with acute or convalescent COVID-19.

The CDR3 DNA follows: TGTGCCAGTAATGACAGGGGCGGCAATCAGCCCCAGCATTTT. As protein: CASNDRGGNQPQHF. This chain links TRBV19 with TRBJ1-5, with 8 bases aligning to TRBD1. Germline-derived CDR1 and CDR2 are LNHDA and SQIVND (reference sequence). The CDR3 is 14 residues long. V was clipped by 7 bases and J by 2 bases; unmatched bases: 4. Complete variable domain (other parts from reference TRBV19 and TRBJ1-5): DGGITQSPKYLFRKEGQNVTLSCEQNLNHDAMYWYRQDPGQGLRLIYYSQIVNDFQKGDIAEGYSVSREKKESFPLTVTSAQKNPTAFYLCASNDRGGNQPQHFGDGTRLSIL.